Presented here are 12 T cell receptor beta chains from one specimen sequenced in a study of cytomegalovirus exposure and HLA in healthy donors (dated by TCRdb to 2015 to 2018). The library was obtained by the immunoSEQ multiplex PCR assay. A mixture of 60 forward primers for TCR Vbeta segments and 13 reverse primers for TCR Jbeta segments was used in the multiplex PCR. TCRdb retrieved this table from immuneACCESS and kept in-frame rearrangements only. Not all clones are present; in checked studies, unresolved V genes account for under half, and no reason is known for the remainder. This sample gives about 200,000 clones in total; approximately 12% of them show up just once. The ten top clones hold 7.8% of the sample. Sequenced input: PBMCs. These receptors all come from a man between 45 and 60 years old in good health and CMV-seropositive.

This clone was detected a few times. At one of its ends the junction is not consistent with the germline gene, which may arise from a read error. The genes are TRBV14 and TRBJ2-3; D might be TRBD1 (7 bases). The length of the CDR3 is 18 residues. Looked up from germline, CDR1 is SGHDN and CDR2 is FVKESK. Written as DNA, the CDR3 is TGTGCCCGCAGGTTAACCAGGGGGGTCCTCGATAACACAGATACGCAGTATTTT. Its translation: CARRLTRGVLDNTDTQYF.

This clone was seen more than once but under ten times. The chain has TRBV28 and TRBJ1-5; D perhaps matches TRBD1 (5 bases). The germline V gene has CDR1 MDHEN and CDR2 SYDVKM. V gave up 1 base and J gave up 4 bases, with 11 bases separating them. CDR3 size: 15 residues. CDR3 sequence reads: CASSLLARVNQPQHF. The CDR3 bases are TGTGCCAGCAGTTTATTAGCCAGGGTAAATCAGCCCCAGCATTTT.

The chain couples TRBV29-1 to TRBJ2-2, with 8 bases matching TRBD1. This CDR3 has 13 residues. The trim removed 5 bases at V and 3 bases at J, leaving 2 bases unmatched. Germline V gene sequence: CDR1 SQVTM, CDR2 ANQGSEA. CDR3 in amino acids: CSVYRGDTGELFF. The CDR3 bases are TGCAGCGTTTACAGGGGGGACACCGGGGAGCTGTTTTTT.

This clone was counted a few times. The chain has TRBV10-1 and TRBJ2-3; TRBD1 matches 10 bases. Germline trimming cut 9 bases from V and 3 bases from J; bases unmatched to any gene: 9. CDR3 size: 15 residues. The germline gives CDR1 WNHNN, CDR2 SYGVQD (reference sequence). CDR3 amino acids: CARGPDRGLTDTQYF. The CDR3 DNA is TGCGCCAGGGGCCCGGACAGGGGGTTGACAGATACGCAGTATTTT.

This chain uses TRBV6-5 with TRBJ1-3; D is perhaps TRBD1 (5 bases). Germline CDR1 is MNHEY and CDR2 is SVGAGI. The length of the CDR3 is 15 residues. Between the trimmed V and J ends, which lost 6 bases and 0 bases, there was a span of 12 bases. CDR3 in DNA: TGTGCCAGCAGCCTCGGGGGGATCTCTGGAAACACCATATATTTT. Translated: CASSLGGISGNTIYF.

The chain joins TRBV28 to TRBJ2-1; 7 bases are a match to TRBD2. J gave up 0 bases and V 6 bases, and 8 bases lay outside the gene matches. This CDR3 contains 16 residues. In germline, CDR1 is MDHEN, CDR2 SYDVKM. The CDR3 sequence is CASSGIGGSSYNEQFF. In DNA form, the CDR3 reads TGTGCCAGCAGCGGGATCGGGGGGAGCTCCTACAATGAGCAGTTCTTC.

The V call is TRBV5-4, the J call TRBJ2-2; 10 bases are a match to TRBD2. The V segment lost 4 bases and the J segment 6 bases; nucleotides outside the gene matches: 9. Germline V CDR1 and CDR2: SGHNT, YYREEE (reference sequence). The CDR3 contains 16 residues. The CDR3 DNA sequence: TGTGCCAGCAGCCCCCAACTAGCGGGGCAGGCCGGGGAGCTGTTTTTT. This encodes CASSPQLAGQAGELFF. The entire variable domain, with the rest obtained from reference TRBV5-4 and TRBJ2-2, is as follows: ETGVTQSPTHLIKTRGQQVTLRCSSQSGHNTVSWYQQALGQGPQFIFQYYREEENGRGNFPPRFSGLQFPNYSSELNVNALELDDSALYLCASSPQLAGQAGELFFGEGSRLTVL.

The chain carries TRBV11-3 and TRBJ2-5; D is ambiguous. Trimming took 1 base from V and 5 from J, leaving 11 bases between them. This CDR3 region has 14 residues. Germline V gives CDR1 SGHNT, CDR2 YENEEA. The DNA for the CDR3 is TGTGCCAGCAGCTTAGTCGCATGGGCTGAGACCCAGTACTTC. Protein product: CASSLVAWAETQYF.

This clone has only a few counts. This rearrangement joins TRBV5-4 to TRBJ2-1, with 8 bases fitting TRBD2. Germline CDR1 and CDR2: SGHNT and YYREEE (reference sequence). This CDR3 is 16 amino acids long. V was clipped by 0 bases and J by 5 bases; unmatched bases: 7. The CDR3 DNA reads as TGTGCCAGCAGCTTGGGTGGAGCGGGGGTCCACAATGAGCAGTTCTTC. This sequence encodes CASSLGGAGVHNEQFF.

The chain recombines TRBV15 with TRBJ2-7; no clear D gene. Germline V gene sequence: CDR1 LNHNV, CDR2 YYDKDF (reference sequence). There are 14 residues in the CDR3. CDR3 region: CATSREIGPYERYV. The DNA of the CDR3 is TGTGCCACCAGCAGAGAAATCGGACCTTACGAGCGGTACGTC.

This clone was seen more than once but under ten times. The rearrangement joins TRBV6-1 to TRBJ2-7; TRBD2 aligns across 9 bases. V trimming: 2 bases; J trimming: 6 bases; junction bases outside the gene matches: 23. Germline loops: CDR1 MNHNS, CDR2 SASEGT. The CDR3 runs 20 residues. Written as DNA, the CDR3 is TGTGCCAGCAGTGAAAAGCCAGCACAGTGGACCGGGACTAGCTCTCGCGAGCAGTACGTC. Amino acid sequence: CASSEKPAQWTGTSSREQYV.

V is TRBV5-1 and J is TRBJ2-2, with 10 nucleotides matching TRBD2. With V trimmed by 0 bases and J by 3 bases, 2 bases remained unmatched. Germline V gene sequence: CDR1 SGHRS, CDR2 YFSETQ. The CDR3 extends over 16 amino acids. The CDR3 DNA reads TGCGCCAGCAGCTTGGTGCTAGCGGGGGACACCGGGGAGCTGTTTTTT. This encodes CASSLVLAGDTGELFF.